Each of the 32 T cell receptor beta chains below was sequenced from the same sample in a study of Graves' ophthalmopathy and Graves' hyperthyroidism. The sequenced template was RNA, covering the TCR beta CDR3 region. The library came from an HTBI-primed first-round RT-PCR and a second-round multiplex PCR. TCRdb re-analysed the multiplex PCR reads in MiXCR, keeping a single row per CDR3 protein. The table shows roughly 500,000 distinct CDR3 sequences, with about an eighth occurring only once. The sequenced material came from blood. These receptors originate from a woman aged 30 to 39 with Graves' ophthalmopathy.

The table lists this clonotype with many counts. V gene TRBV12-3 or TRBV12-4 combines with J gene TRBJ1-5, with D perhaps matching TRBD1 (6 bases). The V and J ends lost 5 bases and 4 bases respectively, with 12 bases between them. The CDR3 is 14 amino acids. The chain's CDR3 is CASSPWTDNQPQHF. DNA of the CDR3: TGTGCCAGCAGTCCCTGGACAGATAATCAGCCCCAGCATTTT.

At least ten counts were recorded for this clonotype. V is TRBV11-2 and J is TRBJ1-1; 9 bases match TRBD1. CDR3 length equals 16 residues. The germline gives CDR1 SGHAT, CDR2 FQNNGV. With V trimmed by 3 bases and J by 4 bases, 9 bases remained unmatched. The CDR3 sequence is CASSFRKGQGPTEAFF. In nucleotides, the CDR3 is TGTGCCAGCAGCTTTCGGAAGGGACAGGGCCCCACTGAAGCTTTCTTT.

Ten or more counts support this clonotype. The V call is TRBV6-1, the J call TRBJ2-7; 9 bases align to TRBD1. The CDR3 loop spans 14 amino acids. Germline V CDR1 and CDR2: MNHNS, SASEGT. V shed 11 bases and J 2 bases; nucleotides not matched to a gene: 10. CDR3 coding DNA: TGTGCCGGGTCCTCCGGGACAGGGACCTACGAGCAGTACTTC. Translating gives CAGSSGTGTYEQYF.

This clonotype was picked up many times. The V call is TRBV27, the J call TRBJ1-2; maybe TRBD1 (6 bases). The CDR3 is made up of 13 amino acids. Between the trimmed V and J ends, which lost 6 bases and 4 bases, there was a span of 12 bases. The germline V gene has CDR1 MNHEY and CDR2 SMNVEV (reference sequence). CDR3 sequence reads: CASRGGGIYGYTF. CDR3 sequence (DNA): TGTGCCAGCAGAGGGGGGGGCATCTATGGCTACACCTTC.

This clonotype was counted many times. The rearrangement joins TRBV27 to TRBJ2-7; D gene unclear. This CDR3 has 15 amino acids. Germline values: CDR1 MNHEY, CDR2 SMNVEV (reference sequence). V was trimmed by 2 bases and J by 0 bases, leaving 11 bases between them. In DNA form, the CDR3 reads TGTGCCAGCAGTTTAGGCGGAACGAGCTCCTACGAGCAGTACTTC. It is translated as CASSLGGTSSYEQYF.

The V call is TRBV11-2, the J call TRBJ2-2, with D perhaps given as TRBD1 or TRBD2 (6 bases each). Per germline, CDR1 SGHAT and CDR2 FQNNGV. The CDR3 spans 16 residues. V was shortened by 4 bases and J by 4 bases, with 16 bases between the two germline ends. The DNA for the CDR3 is TGTGCCAGCAGCTCGGGGGCCAGGGCCTCCACCGGGGAGCTGTTTTTT. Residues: CASSSGARASTGELFF.

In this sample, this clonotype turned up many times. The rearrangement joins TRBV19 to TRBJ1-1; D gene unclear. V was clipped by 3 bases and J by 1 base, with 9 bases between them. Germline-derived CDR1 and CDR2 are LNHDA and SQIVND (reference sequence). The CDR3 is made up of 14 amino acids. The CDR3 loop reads CASSIQIQNTEAFF. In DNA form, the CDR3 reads TGTGCCAGTAGTATCCAAATCCAGAACACTGAAGCTTTCTTT. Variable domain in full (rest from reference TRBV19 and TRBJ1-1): DGGITQSPKYLFRKEGQNVTLSCEQNLNHDAMYWYRQDPGQGLRLIYYSQIVNDFQKGDIAEGYSVSREKKESFPLTVTSAQKNPTAFYLCASSIQIQNTEAFFGQGTRLTVV.

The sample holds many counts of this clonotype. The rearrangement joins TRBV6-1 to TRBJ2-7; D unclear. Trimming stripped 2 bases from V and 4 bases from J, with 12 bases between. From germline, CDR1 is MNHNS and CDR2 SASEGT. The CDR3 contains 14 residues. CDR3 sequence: CASSERSLPYEQYF. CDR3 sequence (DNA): TGTGCCAGCAGTGAAAGGTCCCTCCCTTACGAGCAGTACTTC.

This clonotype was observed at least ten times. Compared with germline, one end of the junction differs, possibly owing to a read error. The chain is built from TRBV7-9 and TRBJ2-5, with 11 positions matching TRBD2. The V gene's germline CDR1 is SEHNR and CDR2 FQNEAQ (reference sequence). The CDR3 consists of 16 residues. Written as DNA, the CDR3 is TGTGCCAGCAGCCATCTCACGGGACTAGCGGAAGAGACCCGGTACTTC. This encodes CASSHLTGLAEETRYF.

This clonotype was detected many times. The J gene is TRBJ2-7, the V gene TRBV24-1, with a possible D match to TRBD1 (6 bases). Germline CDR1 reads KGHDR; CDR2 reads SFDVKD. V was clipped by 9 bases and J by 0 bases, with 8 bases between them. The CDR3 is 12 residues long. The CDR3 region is CATSDSSYEQYF. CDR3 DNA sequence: TGTGCCACCTCGGACAGCTCCTACGAGCAGTACTTC.

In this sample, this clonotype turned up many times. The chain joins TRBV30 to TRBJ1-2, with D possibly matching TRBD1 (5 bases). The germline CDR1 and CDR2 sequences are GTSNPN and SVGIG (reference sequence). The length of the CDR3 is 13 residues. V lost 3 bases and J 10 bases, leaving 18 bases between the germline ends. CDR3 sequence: CAWRGGQGFDYTF. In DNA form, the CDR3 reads TGTGCCTGGAGGGGAGGGCAGGGCTTTGACTACACCTTC.

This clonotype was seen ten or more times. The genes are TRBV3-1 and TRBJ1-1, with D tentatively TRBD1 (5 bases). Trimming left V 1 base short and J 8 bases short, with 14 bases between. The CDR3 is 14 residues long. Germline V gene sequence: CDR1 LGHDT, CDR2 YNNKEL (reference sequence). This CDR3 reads CASSQGAQGGEAFF. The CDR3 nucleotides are TGTGCCAGCAGCCAAGGGGCCCAGGGAGGGGAAGCTTTCTTT.

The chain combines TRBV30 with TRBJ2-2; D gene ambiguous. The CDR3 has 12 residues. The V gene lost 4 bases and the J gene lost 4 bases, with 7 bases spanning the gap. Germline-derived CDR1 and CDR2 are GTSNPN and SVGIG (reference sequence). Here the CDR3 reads CAWTSGTGELFF. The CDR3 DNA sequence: TGTGCCTGGACCAGTGGCACCGGGGAGCTGTTTTTT.

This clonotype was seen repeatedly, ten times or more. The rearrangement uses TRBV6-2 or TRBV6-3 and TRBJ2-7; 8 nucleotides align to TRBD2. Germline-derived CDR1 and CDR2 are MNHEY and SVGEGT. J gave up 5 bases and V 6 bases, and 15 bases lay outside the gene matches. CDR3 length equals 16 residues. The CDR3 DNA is TGTGCCAGCAGGACCACGGGACTAGGAAAGGTCAACGAGCAGTACTTC. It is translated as CASRTTGLGKVNEQYF.

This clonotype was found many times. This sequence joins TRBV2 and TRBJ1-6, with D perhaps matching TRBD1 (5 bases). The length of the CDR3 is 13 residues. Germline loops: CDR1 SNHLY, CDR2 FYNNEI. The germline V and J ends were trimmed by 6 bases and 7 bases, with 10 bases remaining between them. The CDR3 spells CASRGPGNSPLHF. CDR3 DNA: TGTGCCAGCAGGGGACCCGGAAATTCACCCCTCCACTTT. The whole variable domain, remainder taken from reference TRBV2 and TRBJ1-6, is EPEVTQTPSHQVTQMGQEVILRCVPISNHLYFYWYRQILGQKVEFLVSFYNNEISEKSEIFDDQFSVERPDGSNFTLKIRSTKLEDSAMYFCASRGPGNSPLHFGNGTRLTVT.

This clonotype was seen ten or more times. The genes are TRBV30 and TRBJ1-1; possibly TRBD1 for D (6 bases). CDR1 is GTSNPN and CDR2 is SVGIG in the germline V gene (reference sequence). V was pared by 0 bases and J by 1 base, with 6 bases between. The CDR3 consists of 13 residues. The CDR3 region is CAWSVGGNTEAFF. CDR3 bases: TGTGCCTGGAGTGTAGGGGGGAACACTGAAGCTTTCTTT.

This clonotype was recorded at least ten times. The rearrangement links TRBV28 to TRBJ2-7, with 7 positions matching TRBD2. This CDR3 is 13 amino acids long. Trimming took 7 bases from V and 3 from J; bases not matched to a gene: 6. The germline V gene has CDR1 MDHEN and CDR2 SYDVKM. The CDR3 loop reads CASNSGTNYEQYF. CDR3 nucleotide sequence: TGTGCCAGCAACTCCGGGACTAACTACGAGCAGTACTTC.

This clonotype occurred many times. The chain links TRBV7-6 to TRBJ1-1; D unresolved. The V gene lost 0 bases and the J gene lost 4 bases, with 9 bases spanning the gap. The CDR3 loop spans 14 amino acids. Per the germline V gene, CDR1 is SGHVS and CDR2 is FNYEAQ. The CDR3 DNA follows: TGTGCCAGCAGCTTAGCTACGAGAGGCACTGAAGCTTTCTTT. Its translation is CASSLATRGTEAFF.

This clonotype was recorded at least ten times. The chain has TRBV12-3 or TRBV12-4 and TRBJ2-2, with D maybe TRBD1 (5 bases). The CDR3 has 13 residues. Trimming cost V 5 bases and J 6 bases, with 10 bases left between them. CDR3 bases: TGTGCCAGCAGTCACAGGTTTCCCGGGGAGCTGTTTTTT. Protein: CASSHRFPGELFF.

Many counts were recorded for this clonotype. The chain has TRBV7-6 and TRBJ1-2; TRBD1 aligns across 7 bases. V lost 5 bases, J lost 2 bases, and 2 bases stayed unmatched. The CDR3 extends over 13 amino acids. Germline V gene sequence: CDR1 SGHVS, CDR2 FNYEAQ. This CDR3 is CASSQGGNYGYTF. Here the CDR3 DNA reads TGTGCCAGCAGCCAGGGGGGGAACTATGGCTACACCTTC.

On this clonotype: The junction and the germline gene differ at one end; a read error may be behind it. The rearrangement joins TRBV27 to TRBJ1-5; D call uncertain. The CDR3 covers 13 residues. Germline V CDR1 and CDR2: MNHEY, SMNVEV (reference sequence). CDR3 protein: CVTSLDVSQPQHF. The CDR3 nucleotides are TGTGTCACCTCACTGGACGTGTCTCAGCCTCAGCATTTT.

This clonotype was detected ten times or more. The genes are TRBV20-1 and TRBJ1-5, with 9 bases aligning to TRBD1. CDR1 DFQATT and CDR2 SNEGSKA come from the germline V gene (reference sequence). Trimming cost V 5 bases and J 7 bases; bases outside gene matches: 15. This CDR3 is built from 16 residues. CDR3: CSAPLHPGQGTQPQHF. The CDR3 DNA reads TGCAGTGCTCCCCTCCACCCGGGACAGGGTACCCAGCCCCAGCATTTT.

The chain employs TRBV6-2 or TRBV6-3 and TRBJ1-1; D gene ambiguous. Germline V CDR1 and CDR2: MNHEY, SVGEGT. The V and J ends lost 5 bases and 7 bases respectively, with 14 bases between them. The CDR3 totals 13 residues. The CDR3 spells CASSRRPGVEAFF. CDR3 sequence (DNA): TGTGCCAGCAGTCGCAGACCGGGAGTTGAAGCTTTCTTT.

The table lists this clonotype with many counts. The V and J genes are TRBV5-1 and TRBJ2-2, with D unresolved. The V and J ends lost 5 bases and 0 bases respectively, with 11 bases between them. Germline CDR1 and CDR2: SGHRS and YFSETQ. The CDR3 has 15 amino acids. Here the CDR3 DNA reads TGCGCCAGCAGTCCTACACCGTCGAACACCGGGGAGCTGTTTTTT. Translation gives CASSPTPSNTGELFF.

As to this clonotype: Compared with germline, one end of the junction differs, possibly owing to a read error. The CDR3, as DNA: TGTGCCAGCAGTGAACTGGTGCGGGAGAGGACGAACTTC. It translates to CASSELVRERTNF. The chain carries TRBV6-1 and TRBJ2-7; 7 nucleotides line up with TRBD2. The CDR3 runs 13 residues. Germline CDR1 is MNHNS and CDR2 is SASEGT.

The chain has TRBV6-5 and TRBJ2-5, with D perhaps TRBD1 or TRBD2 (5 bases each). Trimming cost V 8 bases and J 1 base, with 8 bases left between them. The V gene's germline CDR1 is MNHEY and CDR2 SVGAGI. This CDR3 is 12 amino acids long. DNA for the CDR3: TGTGCCAGCCGGGACGGCCAAGAGACCCAGTACTTC. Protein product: CASRDGQETQYF.

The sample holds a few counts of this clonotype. CDR3 loop: CASTRGGAGNIQYF. Written as DNA, the CDR3 is TGTGCCAGCACCCGGGGGGGGGCCGGGAACATTCAGTACTTC. The chain joins TRBV12-3 or TRBV12-4 to TRBJ2-4; 8 bases are shared with TRBD2. This CDR3 has 14 residues. J gave up 7 bases and V 7 bases, and 9 bases lay outside the gene matches.

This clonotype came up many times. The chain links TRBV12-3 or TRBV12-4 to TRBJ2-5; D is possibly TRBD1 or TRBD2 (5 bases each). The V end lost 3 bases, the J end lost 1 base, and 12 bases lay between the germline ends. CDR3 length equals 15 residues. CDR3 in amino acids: CASSLGTGFQETQYF. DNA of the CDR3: TGTGCCAGCAGTTTGGGGACGGGATTCCAAGAGACCCAGTACTTC.

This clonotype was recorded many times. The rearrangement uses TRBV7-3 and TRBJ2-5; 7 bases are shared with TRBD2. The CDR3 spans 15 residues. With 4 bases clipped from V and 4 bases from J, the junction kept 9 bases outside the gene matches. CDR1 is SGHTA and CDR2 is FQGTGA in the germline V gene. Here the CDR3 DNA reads TGTGCCAGCAGCTCGGGACTTAGCGGGCGAGAGACCCAGTACTTC. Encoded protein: CASSSGLSGRETQYF.

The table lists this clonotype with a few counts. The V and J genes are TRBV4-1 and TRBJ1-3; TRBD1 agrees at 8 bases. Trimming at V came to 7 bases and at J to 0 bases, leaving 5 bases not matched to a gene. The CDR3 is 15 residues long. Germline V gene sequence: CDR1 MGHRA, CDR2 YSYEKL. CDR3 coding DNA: TGCGCCAGCACGCTCAGGGGGCTCTCTGGAAACACCATATATTTT. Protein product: CASTLRGLSGNTIYF.

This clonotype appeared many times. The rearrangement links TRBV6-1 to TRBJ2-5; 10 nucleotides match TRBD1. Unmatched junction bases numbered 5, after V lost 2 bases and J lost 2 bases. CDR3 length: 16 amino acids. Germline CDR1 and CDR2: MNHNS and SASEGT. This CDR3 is CASSEYDRGLQETQYF. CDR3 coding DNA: TGTGCCAGCAGTGAATACGACAGGGGGCTGCAAGAGACCCAGTACTTC.

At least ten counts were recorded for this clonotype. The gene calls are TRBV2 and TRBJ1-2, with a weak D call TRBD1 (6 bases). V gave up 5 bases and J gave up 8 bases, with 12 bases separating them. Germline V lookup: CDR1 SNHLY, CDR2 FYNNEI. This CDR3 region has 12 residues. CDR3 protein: CASSPTGSGYTF. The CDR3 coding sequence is TGTGCCAGCAGTCCTACAGGGTCCGGCTACACCTTC.